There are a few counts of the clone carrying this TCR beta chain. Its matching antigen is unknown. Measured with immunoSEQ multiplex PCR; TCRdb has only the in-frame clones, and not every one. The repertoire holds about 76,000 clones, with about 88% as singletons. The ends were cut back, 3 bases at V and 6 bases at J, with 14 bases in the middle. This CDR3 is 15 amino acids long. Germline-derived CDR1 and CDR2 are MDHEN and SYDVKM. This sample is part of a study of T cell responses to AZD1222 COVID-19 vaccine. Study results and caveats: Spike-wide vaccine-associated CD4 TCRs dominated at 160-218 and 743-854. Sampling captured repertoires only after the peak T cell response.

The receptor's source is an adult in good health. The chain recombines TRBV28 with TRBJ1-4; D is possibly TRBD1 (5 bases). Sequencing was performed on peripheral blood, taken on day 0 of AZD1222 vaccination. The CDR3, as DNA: TGTGCCAGCAGTTTGCCCTGGGGGGATGATGAAAAACTGTTTTTT. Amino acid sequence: CASSLPWGDDEKLFF. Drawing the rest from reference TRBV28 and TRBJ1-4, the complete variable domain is DVKVTQSSRYLVKRTGEKVFLECVQDMDHENMFWYRQDPGLGLRLIYFSYDVKMKEKGDIPEGYSVSREKKERFSLILESASTNQTSMYLCASSLPWGDDEKLFFGSGTQLSVL.